This T cell receptor (beta chain) derives from a study of blood T cell repertoires in COVID-19. The CDR3 is 15 residues long. Germline loops: CDR1 SNHLY, CDR2 FYNNEI. V lost 7 bases and J lost 0, with 16 bases in between. Assay used: immunoSEQ multiplex PCR; TCRdb lists only in-frame clones, some missing. In the table there are roughly 300,000 clones, roughly 90% of which are singletons. The sample consisted of peripheral blood. V is TRBV2 and J is TRBJ2-7; D is possibly TRBD1 (5 bases). This TCR derives from a woman aged 25 to 39 with COVID-19, enrolled during active disease. The CDR3 DNA reads TGTGCCAGCACCGAACCCGACAGTACCTCCTACGAGCAGTACTTC. Its translation: CASTEPDSTSYEQYF.